Listed below are T cell receptor beta chains from one sample, sequenced in a study of blood T cells in healthy people across ages. A single record per CDR3 protein comes from TCRdb applying MiXCR to the 5' RACE reads. The sample contains some 560,000 distinct CDR3 sequences, about 25% of which appear only once. These data also featured in a second study, about T cells of mothers and their children.

The sample taken for sequencing was blood. The source is a boy aged 2 to 10 in good health. Each CDR3 is given with its conserved first and last residue. Some rows have no size entry. The others give once, few or many, or a class for an expanded clone.

abundance	v_gene	j_gene	CDR3aa
few	TRBV18	TRBJ2-2	CASSPADTGELFF
-	TRBV6-1	TRBJ2-5	CASSHPGLAGAYQETQYF
few	TRBV19	TRBJ2-2	CASSPGGSTNTGELFF
-	TRBV7-9	-	CASSLAQGMNEQFF
-	TRBV20-1	TRBJ1-2	CSGIVGHGYTF
-	TRBV3-1	TRBJ2-1	CASSPSEIAREQLF
few	TRBV20-1	TRBJ1-2	CSARDQLGGYTF
-	TRBV5-1	TRBJ1-2	CASSDPGQKYGYTF
few	TRBV10-3	TRBJ2-3	CAISEPSRVGYTQYF
-	TRBV5-1	-	CASILAGGSSNEQFF
once	TRBV7-8	TRBJ2-1	CASSLKRELVEQFF
-	TRBV18	TRBJ2-7	CASSPQGAGVPYEQYF
few	TRBV7-2	TRBJ2-7	CASRRSSGTYEQYF
few	TRBV27	TRBJ1-2	CASSGGSSYGYTF
-	TRBV10-3	TRBJ2-2	CAIGSNTGELFF
few	TRBV3-1	TRBJ2-3	CASSLRTSGLDTQYF
-	TRBV20-1	TRBJ2-3	CSRLAGITDTQYF
-	TRBV6-5	TRBJ2-1	CASSHQLAAYNEQFF
-	TRBV25-1	TRBJ2-3	CASSIGDTQYF
few	TRBV28	TRBJ2-1	CASSDGQGEVNEQFF
few	TRBV4-1	TRBJ2-3	CASSQEDRGFGTQYF
few	TRBV12-3/TRBV12-4	TRBJ2-1	CASSYRTSGPGGEQFF